Included here is one T cell receptor beta chain sequence, with context. Other DNA sequences of this sample code for an identical CDR3. After removal of 2 bases from V and 11 bases from J, the junction contained 5 bases not matched to a gene. The CDR3 length is 11 residues. Germline-derived CDR1 and CDR2 are GTSNPN and SVGIG (reference sequence). This entry is derived from a study of CD8+ T cells in alopecia areata. Study details: Those treated were given oral tofacitinib at 5 to 10 mg twice daily. The study gave tofacitinib for 6 to 18 months, then 6 months off drug.

RNA extraction was followed by reverse transcription into cDNA, which acted as the sequencing template. Only in-frame clones appear in the TCRdb table, and some are missing; sequencing was by immunoSEQ multiplex PCR. The sample includes more than 95,000 clones, 35% to 40% seen only once; the top ten take over 3%. The chain is built from TRBV30 and TRBJ2-5, with 7 nucleotides matching TRBD1. The origin of this receptor is a human donor with alopecia areata. Input material: CD4+ T cells sorted from blood. The CDR3 DNA reads as TGTGCCTGGAGTAGACAGGGATATCAGTACTTC. Its protein is CAWSRQGYQYF.